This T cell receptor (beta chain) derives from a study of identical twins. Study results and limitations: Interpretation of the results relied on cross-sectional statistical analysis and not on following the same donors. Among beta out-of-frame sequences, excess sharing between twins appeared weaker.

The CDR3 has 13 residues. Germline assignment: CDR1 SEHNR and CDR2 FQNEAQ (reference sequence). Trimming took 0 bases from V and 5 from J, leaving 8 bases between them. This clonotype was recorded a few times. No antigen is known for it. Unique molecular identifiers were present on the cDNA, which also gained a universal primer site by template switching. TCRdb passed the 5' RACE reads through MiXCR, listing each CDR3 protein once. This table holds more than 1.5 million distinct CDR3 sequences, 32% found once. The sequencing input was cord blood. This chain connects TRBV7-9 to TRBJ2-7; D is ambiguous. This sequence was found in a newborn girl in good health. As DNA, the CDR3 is TGTGCCAGCAGCTTAGCCCTGGGGAACGAGCAGTACTTC. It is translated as CASSLALGNEQYF.